This T cell receptor beta chain was identified during a study of blood T cell repertoires in COVID-19. Study overall: Whether acute or convalescent, the COVID-19 samples came from the United States, Italy and Spain. The analysed material was cDNA or gDNA that came from T cells, B-cell-depleted T cells, or PBMCs.

This CDR3 region has 13 residues. Germline-derived CDR1 and CDR2 are SGHTA and FQGTGA. Trimming shortened V by 4 bases and J by 1 base, and 7 bases separated the two germline ends. Under the authors' procedure: Reference gene primer amplification gave estimated nucleated cell counts. Method: immunoSEQ multiplex PCR; TCRdb's copy keeps in-frame clones and lacks some. That table gives V, J and clone size, and the DNA gave D and trimming. In the table there are hundreds of thousands of clones, around 90% of which are singletons. The TCR sequence derives from a man aged 55-75 years with acute or convalescent COVID-19. V and J are TRBV7-3 and TRBJ2-5; D ambiguous. Sequencing input: peripheral blood. CDR3 sequence: CASSSTPQETQYF. Written as DNA, the CDR3 is TGTGCCAGCAGCTCCACACCCCAAGAGACCCAGTACTTC.